This T cell receptor (beta chain) was sequenced during a study of cytomegalovirus exposure and HLA in healthy donors. Trimming cost V 4 bases and J 5 bases; bases outside gene matches: 10. The germline gives CDR1 SGHRS, CDR2 YFSETQ. This CDR3 contains 15 residues. The PCR employed 60 Vbeta primers together with 13 Jbeta primers. Data came from immunoSEQ multiplex PCR; TCRdb stores just in-frame clones and leaves some out. Of 120,000 to 150,000 clones listed, roughly 80% are singletons. This receptor was obtained from a woman aged 25 to 45 in good health and CMV-seronegative. The chain uses TRBV5-1 and TRBJ1-2; 8 nucleotides line up with TRBD1. The sample consisted of PBMCs. CDR3 loop: CASSNQGQGAYGYTF. CDR3 bases: TGCGCCAGCAGCAACCAGGGGCAGGGGGCGTATGGCTACACCTTC.